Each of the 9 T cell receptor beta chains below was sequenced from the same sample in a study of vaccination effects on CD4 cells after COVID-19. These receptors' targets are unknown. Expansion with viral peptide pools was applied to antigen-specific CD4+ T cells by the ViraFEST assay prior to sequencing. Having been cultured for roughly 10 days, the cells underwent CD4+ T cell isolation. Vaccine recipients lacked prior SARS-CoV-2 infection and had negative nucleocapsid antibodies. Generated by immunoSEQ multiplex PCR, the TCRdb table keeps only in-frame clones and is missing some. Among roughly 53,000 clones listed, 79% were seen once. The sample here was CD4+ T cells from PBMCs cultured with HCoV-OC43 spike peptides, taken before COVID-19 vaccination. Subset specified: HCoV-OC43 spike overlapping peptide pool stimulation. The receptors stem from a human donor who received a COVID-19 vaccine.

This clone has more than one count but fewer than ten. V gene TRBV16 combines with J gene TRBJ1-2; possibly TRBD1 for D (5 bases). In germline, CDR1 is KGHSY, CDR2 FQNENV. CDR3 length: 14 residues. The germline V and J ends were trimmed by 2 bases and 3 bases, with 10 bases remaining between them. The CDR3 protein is CASSQSRADYGYTF. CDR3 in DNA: TGTGCCAGCAGCCAAAGCAGGGCGGACTATGGCTACACCTTC.

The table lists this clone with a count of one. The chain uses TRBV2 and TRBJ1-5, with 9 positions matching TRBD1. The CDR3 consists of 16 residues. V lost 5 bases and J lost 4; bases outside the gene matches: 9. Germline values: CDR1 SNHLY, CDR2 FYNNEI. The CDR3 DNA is TGTGCCAGCAGTCCCCGGGACAGGGCCGTAAATCAGCCCCAGCATTTT. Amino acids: CASSPRDRAVNQPQHF.

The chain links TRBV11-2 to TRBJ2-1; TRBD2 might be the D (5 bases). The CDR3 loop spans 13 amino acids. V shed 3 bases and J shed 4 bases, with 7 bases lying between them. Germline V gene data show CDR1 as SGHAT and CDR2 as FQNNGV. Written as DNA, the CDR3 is TGTGCCAGCAGCTTCGGGAAATACAATGAGCAGTTCTTC. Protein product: CASSFGKYNEQFF.

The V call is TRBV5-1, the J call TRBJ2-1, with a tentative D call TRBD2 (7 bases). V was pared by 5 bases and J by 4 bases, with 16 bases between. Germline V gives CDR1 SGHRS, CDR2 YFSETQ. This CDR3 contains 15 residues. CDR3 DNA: TGCGCCAGCAGTGGGGGGGGCAGCGGGTACAATGAGCAGTTCTTC. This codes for CASSGGGSGYNEQFF.

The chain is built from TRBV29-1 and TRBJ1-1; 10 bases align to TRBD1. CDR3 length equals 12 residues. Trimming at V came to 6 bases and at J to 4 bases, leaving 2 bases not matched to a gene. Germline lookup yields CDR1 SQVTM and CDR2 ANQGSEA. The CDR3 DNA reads TGCAGCGTCCGGACAGGGGGCACTGAAGCTTTCTTT. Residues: CSVRTGGTEAFF.

In nucleotides, the CDR3 is TGTGCCAGCAACGAGATCGGGGACAGGTACAATGAGCAGTTCTTC. The encoded protein is CASNEIGDRYNEQFF. The chain couples TRBV7-2 to TRBJ2-1; 8 positions match TRBD1. V shed 7 bases and J 4 bases; nucleotides not matched to a gene: 9. Germline CDR1 is SGHTA and CDR2 is FQGNSA. The CDR3 runs to 15 residues.

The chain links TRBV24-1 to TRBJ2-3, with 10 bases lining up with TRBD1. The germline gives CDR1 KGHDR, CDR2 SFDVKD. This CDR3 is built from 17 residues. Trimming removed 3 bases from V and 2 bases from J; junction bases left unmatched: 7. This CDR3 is CATSDRDRGRATDTQYF. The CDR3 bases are TGTGCCACCAGTGATCGGGACAGGGGAAGGGCCACAGATACGCAGTATTTT.

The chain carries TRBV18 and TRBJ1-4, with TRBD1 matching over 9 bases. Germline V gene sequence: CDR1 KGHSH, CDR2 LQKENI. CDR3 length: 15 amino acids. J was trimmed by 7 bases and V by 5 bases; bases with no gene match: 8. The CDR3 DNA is TGTGCCAGCTCAAGAGGGGACAGGGACGTTGAAAAACTGTTTTTT. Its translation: CASSRGDRDVEKLFF.

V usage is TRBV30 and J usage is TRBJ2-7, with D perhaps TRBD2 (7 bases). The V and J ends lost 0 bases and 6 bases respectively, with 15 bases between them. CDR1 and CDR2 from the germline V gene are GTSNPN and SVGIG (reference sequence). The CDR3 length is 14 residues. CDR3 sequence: CAWSVSIRGAEQYV. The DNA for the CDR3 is TGTGCCTGGAGTGTATCGATTCGGGGGGCCGAGCAGTACGTC.